This T cell receptor beta chain is from a study of Ad26.COV2.S vaccination and SARS-CoV-2 variants. Study background: Into the muscle, Ad26.COV2.S was dosed once or twice, 56 days apart. General study points: Marked by substantial breadth, spike-specific CD8+ and CD4+ T cell responses were reportedly seen after vaccination. Placebo recipients and vaccine recipients were similar in non-spike TCR breadth.

The trim removed 0 bases at V and 2 bases at J, leaving 4 bases unmatched. The CDR3 spans 17 residues. The V gene's germline CDR1 is LNHNV and CDR2 YYDKDF (reference sequence). Repertoires were generated with immunoSEQ multiplex PCR, while TCRdb's copy carries only in-frame clones and drops some. The table has more than 400,000 clones, approximately 90% seen once. Treatment noted: some 19 received Ad26.COV2.S at low or high dose, single or two shots; about 5 received placebo; per-sample allocation not given. Samples were taken on day 63 after the first vaccine or placebo injection. Cohort 1b enrolled adults aged 18-55 years in Boston. On this clone: Its target is unknown.

The sequencing here drew on peripheral blood, taken in a trial of Ad26.COV2.S vaccine versus placebo. The sequence came from a person between 18 and 65 years old who received the Ad26.COV2.S COVID-19 vaccine or a placebo. The V call is TRBV15, the J call TRBJ2-5; 12 nucleotides align to TRBD2. The CDR3 is CATSRDLLAGGQETQYF. In DNA form, the CDR3 reads TGTGCCACCAGCAGAGATTTGCTAGCGGGGGGGCAAGAGACCCAGTACTTC.